The rows below give T cell receptor beta chains drawn from one sample of a study of blood T cell repertoires in COVID-19. Generated by immunoSEQ multiplex PCR, the TCRdb table keeps only in-frame clones and is missing some. The sample shows fewer than 250,000 clones, around 87% of them seen only once. The material sequenced was peripheral blood. These receptors were obtained from a man in his sixties with acute or convalescent COVID-19. Both conserved end residues are trimmed from each CDR3.

V gene	J gene	CDR3 protein
TRBV7-6	TRBJ2-5	ASSLERRLAGGLETQY
TRBV25-1	TRBJ1-2	ASSEFPGAVGYT
TRBV5-1	TRBJ2-2	ASGSSLGGTGELF
TRBV10-2	TRBJ2-1	ASSPGQGSSYNEQF
TRBV30	TRBJ1-1	AWSGPGRGGGTEAF
TRBV7-9	TRBJ2-1	ASSSPPTGLVGNEQF
TRBV5-1	TRBJ1-4	ASSPLQGEKLF
TRBV9	TRBJ2-5	ASSAGTSGGAQY
TRBV4-1	TRBJ2-7	ASSQDQGATYEQY
TRBV10-3	TRBJ2-5	ATVAGGLQETQY
TRBV27	TRBJ2-5	ASSPRLAGGSETQY
TRBV29-1	TRBJ2-1	SVSGTGMFDPRYNEQF
TRBV3-1/TRBV3-2	TRBJ1-2	ASSQALQGLYGYT
TRBV2	TRBJ1-2	ASSNRGLDGYT
TRBV10-3	TRBJ1-2	AIRDLTGADLNYGYT
TRBV28	TRBJ1-5	ASSDTDQPQH
TRBV18	TRBJ2-3	ASSPPGSVGGTDTQY
TRBV2	TRBJ2-3	ASSVWQGAATTQY
TRBV12-5	TRBJ2-3	ASGLGQGVPDTQY
TRBV19	TRBJ2-3	ASSIMGLAGEADTQY
TRBV5-6	TRBJ2-7	ASSLPGQGLGEQY
TRBV5-1	TRBJ1-4	ASSLQQGNEKLF
TRBV6-6	TRBJ2-7	ASSSTQGDNYEQY
TRBV28	TRBJ2-7	ASSLRQGTYEQY
TRBV4-3	TRBJ2-1	ASSQAGTGVNNEQF
TRBV2	TRBJ2-7	ASSPTRGDRSNEQY
TRBV7-2	TRBJ2-7	ASSRGQGFHEQY
TRBV10-2	TRBJ1-2	ASRDIGYGYT
TRBV7-2	TRBJ2-5	ASSDSGTGHQETQY
TRBV6-2/TRBV6-3	TRBJ1-4	ASSPATVAGEKLF
TRBV6-5	TRBJ1-2	ASRDGVGQGVGYT
TRBV6-5	TRBJ2-7	AIRTTGGIYEQY
TRBV11-1	TRBJ2-3	ASSLAPSGGTDTQY
TRBV27	TRBJ1-2	ASSLSPWAGAGYGYT
TRBV15	TRBJ2-1	ATSRPDYNEQF
TRBV5-6	TRBJ2-7	ASSSNSREQY
TRBV11-2	TRBJ2-7	ASSFAGVREQY
TRBV3-1/TRBV3-2	TRBJ2-7	ASSPLWTGDEQY
TRBV5-1	TRBJ2-7	ASSSSGTLAGGHEQY